Listed below are T cell receptor beta chains from one sample, sequenced in a study of T cells after yellow fever vaccination. TCRdb itself ran the 5' RACE reads through MiXCR, one entry per CDR3 protein. Of some 600,000 distinct CDR3 sequences detected, roughly 17% appear once; the ten largest clones hold 15% to 20%. The specimen comprised PBMCs, sampled around 5 days after the first yellow fever vaccination. These receptors came from a man aged 18 to 29 who received the YFV17D yellow fever vaccine. Both conserved end residues are trimmed from each CDR3.

v_gene: TRBV12-3/TRBV12-4; j_gene: TRBJ2-1; CDR3aa: ASSLLAGGREQF
v_gene: TRBV4-2; j_gene: TRBJ1-1; CDR3aa: ASSQDSQGVAEAF
v_gene: TRBV6-5; j_gene: TRBJ1-1; CDR3aa: ASSWGGTIGNTEAF
v_gene: TRBV7-9; j_gene: TRBJ2-1; CDR3aa: ASSLVGLAGEQF
v_gene: TRBV5-4; j_gene: TRBJ2-7; CDR3aa: ASSSGWGGQYEQY
v_gene: TRBV5-1; j_gene: TRBJ2-6; CDR3aa: ASSLEPDRGNVLT
v_gene: TRBV5-1; j_gene: TRBJ2-3; CDR3aa: ASSLVRGGYPSTDTQY
v_gene: TRBV5-1; j_gene: TRBJ1-1; CDR3aa: ASSFWTAGLNTEAF
v_gene: TRBV30; j_gene: TRBJ1-6; CDR3aa: AWSPSQADSPLH
v_gene: TRBV4-3; j_gene: TRBJ2-4; CDR3aa: ASSQEVPVAKNIQY
v_gene: TRBV6-5; j_gene: TRBJ2-2; CDR3aa: ASSYFMGELF
v_gene: TRBV7-2; j_gene: TRBJ2-3; CDR3aa: ASSPPGTRSVYTQY
v_gene: TRBV20-1; j_gene: TRBJ2-1; CDR3aa: SANTGHYNEQF
v_gene: TRBV20-1; j_gene: TRBJ1-6; CDR3aa: SARVGTGPTPLH
v_gene: TRBV20-1; j_gene: TRBJ2-1; CDR3aa: SARDRDIIQNEQF
v_gene: TRBV12-3/TRBV12-4; j_gene: TRBJ2-7; CDR3aa: ASSYQGFHEQY
v_gene: TRBV7-9; j_gene: TRBJ2-3; CDR3aa: ASSLSYRGVGDTQY
v_gene: TRBV28; j_gene: TRBJ2-3; CDR3aa: ASSPGQTQQQY
v_gene: TRBV29-1; j_gene: TRBJ1-1; CDR3aa: SVPRSGPGTEAF
v_gene: TRBV14; j_gene: TRBJ2-5; CDR3aa: ASSQVEQGTQETQY
v_gene: TRBV6-5; j_gene: TRBJ1-1; CDR3aa: ASSYALATEAF
v_gene: TRBV4-1; j_gene: TRBJ2-7; CDR3aa: ASSQGRQATRWYEQY
v_gene: TRBV14; j_gene: TRBJ2-1; CDR3aa: ASSQVHGQEYNEQF
v_gene: TRBV6-2/TRBV6-3; j_gene: TRBJ2-1; CDR3aa: ASVGGGDEQF
v_gene: TRBV4-2; j_gene: TRBJ2-3; CDR3aa: ASSQRTRDTQY
v_gene: TRBV10-3; j_gene: TRBJ2-3; CDR3aa: AISQTSGPTDTQY
v_gene: TRBV4-3; j_gene: TRBJ2-1; CDR3aa: ASSQPSGGRNEQF
v_gene: TRBV5-1; j_gene: TRBJ2-3; CDR3aa: ASSFEASGDTDTQY
v_gene: TRBV6-5; j_gene: TRBJ2-7; CDR3aa: ASSYRQQSKYEQY
v_gene: TRBV9; j_gene: TRBJ1-6; CDR3aa: ASSVSHFNSPLH
v_gene: TRBV19; j_gene: TRBJ1-1; CDR3aa: ASSDRGPSEAF
v_gene: TRBV30; j_gene: TRBJ1-2; CDR3aa: AWKTRGTSTYGYT
v_gene: TRBV5-5; j_gene: TRBJ2-3; CDR3aa: ASSSTWTADTQY
v_gene: TRBV6-6; j_gene: TRBJ1-4; CDR3aa: ASTDSPHGELF
v_gene: TRBV3-1; j_gene: TRBJ2-3; CDR3aa: ASSPLGLAGLDTQY
v_gene: TRBV4-3; j_gene: TRBJ2-1; CDR3aa: ASSQERDRAYNEQF
v_gene: TRBV7-8; j_gene: TRBJ2-2; CDR3aa: ASSLGAVSNTGELF
v_gene: TRBV27; j_gene: TRBJ2-3; CDR3aa: ASSGTTDTQY
v_gene: TRBV28; j_gene: TRBJ1-6; CDR3aa: ASNTMGGEGDSPLH
v_gene: TRBV6-2/TRBV6-3; j_gene: TRBJ1-5; CDR3aa: AATRGYSNQPQH
v_gene: TRBV24-1; j_gene: TRBJ1-4; CDR3aa: ATRDRVNEKLF
v_gene: TRBV20-1; j_gene: TRBJ2-1; CDR3aa: SARWGRHPLASSYNEQF
v_gene: TRBV7-8; j_gene: TRBJ2-1; CDR3aa: ASSLMLIEGQF
v_gene: TRBV4-3; j_gene: TRBJ2-1; CDR3aa: ASSQGLNSYNEQF
v_gene: TRBV10-3; j_gene: TRBJ2-5; CDR3aa: ATRWTDKKTQY
v_gene: TRBV12-3/TRBV12-4; j_gene: TRBJ2-2; CDR3aa: ASSLALADTGELF
v_gene: TRBV12-3/TRBV12-4; j_gene: TRBJ1-5; CDR3aa: ASSWGTGLNQPQH
v_gene: TRBV12-3/TRBV12-4; j_gene: TRBJ2-1; CDR3aa: ASSFDPGGKF
v_gene: TRBV6-2/TRBV6-3; j_gene: TRBJ1-2; CDR3aa: ASSYTYPGTGDGYT
v_gene: TRBV5-1; j_gene: TRBJ2-1; CDR3aa: ASPRLKRDSNYNEQF
v_gene: TRBV11-2; j_gene: TRBJ2-5; CDR3aa: ASSLGTEGETQY
v_gene: TRBV11-2; j_gene: TRBJ1-2; CDR3aa: ASSGRGGYT
v_gene: TRBV24-1; j_gene: TRBJ2-3; CDR3aa: ATSAGGSTDTQY
v_gene: TRBV7-8; j_gene: TRBJ2-3; CDR3aa: ASSSGATDTQY